The entry below gives a single TCR beta chain sequence along with its context. The source of the sample is a study of control samples from healthy donors and cancer patients. The CDR3 runs to 13 residues. The ends were cut back, 5 bases at V and 8 bases at J, with 13 bases in the middle. Germline CDR1 reads SGHNT; CDR2 reads YENEEA. Libraries were prepared by immunoSEQ multiplex PCR; TCRdb keeps only in-frame clonotypes and omits some of them. The sample yields some 140,000 clones, 75% to 90% seen once. Sequencing input: blood. The TCR was taken from a woman aged 25 to 39 in good health. The genes are TRBV11-3 and TRBJ2-1; D might be TRBD1 (6 bases). The CDR3 sequence is CASSPYQGYEQFF. The CDR3 region has the DNA TGTGCCAGCAGCCCTTACCAGGGGTATGAGCAGTTCTTC.